These 14 T cell receptor beta chains originate from one sample sequenced in a study of blood T cell repertoires in COVID-19. Sequenced by immunoSEQ multiplex PCR; TCRdb stores in-frame clones only, minus some. The sample comprises approximately 170,000 clones, 81% of which are singletons, and approximately 10% rests with the top ten. Sequencing input: peripheral blood. All receptors derive from a man in his 60s with active or convalescent COVID-19.

On this clone itself: This specimen includes other DNA sequences encoding the same CDR3. This rearrangement joins TRBV18 to TRBJ1-6; 11 bases map to TRBD1. The CDR3 is made up of 15 amino acids. The ends lost 3 bases at V and 9 bases at J; junction bases unmatched: 4. Germline CDR1 reads KGHSH; CDR2 reads LQKENI. The CDR3 loop is CASSPGTGGSSPLHF. In nucleotides, the CDR3 is TGTGCCAGCTCACCCGGGACAGGGGGAAGTTCACCCCTCCACTTT. Full variable domain (remainder filled in from reference TRBV18 and TRBJ1-6): NAGVMQNPRHLVRRRGQEARLRCSPMKGHSHVYWYRQLPEEGLKFMVYLQKENIIDESGMPKERFSAEFPKEGPSILRIQQVVRGDSAAYFCASSPGTGGSSPLHFGNGTRLTVT.

This chain links TRBV2 with TRBJ2-7, with 8 bases identical to TRBD1. The CDR3 has 13 amino acids. V shed 4 bases and J 2 bases; nucleotides not matched to a gene: 1. CDR1 is SNHLY, CDR2 FYNNEI, per germline. The CDR3 region is CASSGTGPYEQYF. The DNA of the CDR3 is TGTGCCAGCAGTGGGACAGGGCCCTACGAGCAGTACTTC.

On this clone itself: Germline is not matched at one junction end, which may reflect a read error. V gene TRBV7-7 combines with J gene TRBJ1-3, with 9 bases matching TRBD1. Germline assignment: CDR1 SSHAT and CDR2 FNYEAQ (reference sequence). The CDR3 is 15 residues long. The CDR3 DNA sequence: TGTGCTAGCAGCGAAGGGACAGGGTCAGGAAACACCATATATTTT. Translating gives CASSEGTGSGNTIYF.

The rearrangement uses TRBV6-2 or TRBV6-3 and TRBJ2-5; 11 positions match TRBD2. The CDR3 is made up of 16 amino acids. J lost 3 bases, V lost 2 bases, and 5 bases had no gene match. CDR1 MNHEY and CDR2 SVGEGT come from the germline V gene. The CDR3 DNA is TGTGCCAGCAGTTACCCTAGCGGGAGGACCAAAGAGACCCAGTACTTC. Its protein product is CASSYPSGRTKETQYF.

The rearrangement joins TRBV5-1 to TRBJ2-7, with D maybe TRBD2 (6 bases). Germline loops: CDR1 SGHRS, CDR2 YFSETQ. The CDR3 totals 16 residues. Trimming left V 4 bases short and J 0 bases short, with 17 bases between. CDR3 sequence (DNA): TGCGCCAGCAGCCTGGGACTGCCCGATCCCTCCTACGAGCAGTACTTC. Protein product: CASSLGLPDPSYEQYF.

V is TRBV6-1 and J is TRBJ1-1, with D tentatively TRBD1 (5 bases). Deletions cut 2 bases from V and 3 bases from J, with 13 bases between. The CDR3 totals 15 residues. Per germline, CDR1 MNHNS and CDR2 SASEGT. The DNA for the CDR3 is TGTGCCAGCAGTGAAAACAAGGGCAGGGACACTGAAGCTTTCTTT. It encodes CASSENKGRDTEAFF.

The V and J genes are TRBV19 and TRBJ1-2, with D possibly being TRBD1 (5 bases). This CDR3 contains 14 residues. Per germline, CDR1 LNHDA and CDR2 SQIVND (reference sequence). Trimming stripped 4 bases from V and 2 bases from J, with 11 bases between. The CDR3 sequence: CASSRQPLNYGYTF. The DNA of the CDR3 is TGTGCCAGTAGTAGACAGCCGCTAAACTATGGCTACACCTTC.

CDR3 residues: CASSYGTSGLFYEQYF. Written as DNA, the CDR3 is TGTGCCAGCAGCTATGGGACTAGCGGGCTCTTCTACGAGCAGTACTTC. The chain couples TRBV3-1 (or the pseudogene TRBV3-2) to TRBJ2-7; TRBD2 aligns across 12 bases. CDR1 and CDR2 (germline): LGHDT, YNNKEL (reference sequence). This CDR3 has 16 amino acids. V lost 5 bases, J lost 3 bases, and 8 bases stayed unmatched.

The chain recombines TRBV5-1 with TRBJ2-7, with 7 bases identical to TRBD1. This CDR3 is built from 15 residues. J gave up 7 bases and V 4 bases, and 14 bases lay outside the gene matches. The germline V gene has CDR1 SGHRS and CDR2 YFSETQ. The CDR3 spells CASSRATGALGEQYF. CDR3 bases: TGCGCCAGCAGCAGGGCAACAGGGGCCCTTGGGGAGCAGTACTTC.

The chain couples TRBV3-1 (or the pseudogene TRBV3-2) to TRBJ2-5; tentative D call: TRBD2 (7 bases). The V end lost 0 bases, the J end lost 5 bases, and 19 bases lay between the germline ends. CDR3 length equals 17 residues. Per germline, CDR1 LGHDT and CDR2 YNNKEL (reference sequence). CDR3 nucleotides: TGTGCCAGCAGCCAAGATCTACGGGCGGGGGCGTGGGAGACCCAGTACTTC. Residues: CASSQDLRAGAWETQYF.

The chain combines TRBV9 with TRBJ2-3; 8 bases are a match to TRBD2. CDR3 size: 14 residues. CDR1 is SGDLS, CDR2 YYNGEE, per germline. V lost 0 bases and J lost 6; bases outside the gene matches: 3. CDR3 region: CASSVDSGVDTQYF. In DNA form, the CDR3 reads TGTGCCAGCAGCGTAGATAGCGGGGTTGATACGCAGTATTTT.

The chain combines TRBV5-6 with TRBJ2-6, with a possible D match to TRBD2 (6 bases). Germline-derived CDR1 and CDR2 are SGHDT and YYEEEE. Trimming took 4 bases from V and 0 from J, leaving 11 bases between them. The CDR3 consists of 16 residues. In DNA, the CDR3 is TGTGCCAGCAGCGGGGCCGGGGGCTCTGGGGCCAACGTCCTGACTTTC. Residues: CASSGAGGSGANVLTF.

The chain joins TRBV7-2 to TRBJ2-3, with 8 positions matching TRBD2. The CDR3 has 16 amino acids. V was pared by 0 bases and J by 4 bases, with 6 bases of the junction left unmatched. CDR1 and CDR2 from the germline V gene are SGHTA and FQGNSA. CDR3 sequence reads: CASSLARGRSADTQYF. The CDR3 DNA reads as TGTGCCAGCAGCTTAGCTCGCGGGAGGAGCGCAGATACGCAGTATTTT.

The V and J genes are TRBV6-1 and TRBJ2-2; D perhaps matches TRBD2 (6 bases). The V end was cut by 1 base, the J end by 7 bases, with 10 bases between. This CDR3 is 14 amino acids long. The germline gives CDR1 MNHNS, CDR2 SASEGT. The CDR3 nucleotides are TGTGCCAGCAGTGAAGGCGGGATGAACGGGGAGCTGTTTTTT. Its protein product is CASSEGGMNGELFF.